The 29 T cell receptor beta chains presented below share a single source sample, sequenced in a study of neoadjuvant nivolumab and ipilimumab in lung cancer. The protocol was immunoSEQ multiplex PCR, while the TCRdb copy is restricted to in-frame clones and leaves out a portion. The top ten hold approximately 2.2% of the sample, which has over 25,000 clones, more than 90% seen once. The starting material was peripheral blood, obtained after neoadjuvant nivolumab, alone or with ipilimumab, at or shortly before surgery. The receptors shown here come from an adult with non-small cell lung cancer.

The chain has TRBV7-9 and TRBJ2-1; a possible D gene is TRBD2 (6 bases). Germline-derived CDR1 and CDR2 are SEHNR and FQNEAQ (reference sequence). The CDR3 runs 14 residues. V lost 5 bases to trimming and J lost 4 bases, with 12 bases between them. CDR3 region: CASSPGLLYNEQFF. The CDR3 coding sequence is TGTGCCAGCAGCCCGGGACTTCTATACAATGAGCAGTTCTTC. Based on the CDR3 plus reference TRBV7-9 and TRBJ2-1, the full variable domain is DTGVSQNPRHKITKRGQNVTFRCDPISEHNRLYWYRQTLGQGPEFLTYFQNEAQLEKSRLLSDRFSAERPKGSFSTLEIQRTEQGDSAMYLCASSPGLLYNEQFFGPGTRLTVL.

J is TRBJ2-7 and V is TRBV25-1, with 8 nucleotides matching TRBD2. J gave up 3 bases and V 5 bases, and 3 bases lay outside the gene matches. Germline V gives CDR1 MGHDK, CDR2 SYGVNS. This CDR3 contains 13 residues. CDR3 DNA sequence: TGTGCCAGCAGTAGCCTAGCGGGCTACGAGCAGTACTTC. This gives the protein CASSSLAGYEQYF.

The V and J genes are TRBV10-3 and TRBJ2-6; 8 bases match TRBD1. The germline V gene has CDR1 ENHRY and CDR2 SYGVKD. The CDR3 extends over 15 amino acids. V lost 8 bases and J lost 2; bases outside the gene matches: 5. In DNA, the CDR3 is TGTGCCATCGAGGACAGGGCGACTGGGGCCAACGTCCTGACTTTC. Its protein is CAIEDRATGANVLTF.

V and J are TRBV5-1 and TRBJ2-7, with 7 bases lining up with TRBD1. Unmatched junction bases numbered 6, after V lost 4 bases and J lost 2 bases. Germline V gene sequence: CDR1 SGHRS, CDR2 YFSETQ. This CDR3 has 14 amino acids. CDR3 nucleotide sequence: TGCGCCAGCAGCCTGCAGACAGGGCCCTACGAGCAGTACTTC. Its protein is CASSLQTGPYEQYF.

The V and J genes are TRBV2 and TRBJ2-5, with D tentatively TRBD1 or TRBD2 (5 bases each). V gave up 6 bases and J gave up 2 bases, with 10 bases separating them. This CDR3 is 13 amino acids long. The V gene's germline CDR1 is SNHLY and CDR2 FYNNEI. In DNA form, the CDR3 reads TGTGCCAGCAGCCGGGGCCAACAAGAGACCCAGTACTTC. This codes for CASSRGQQETQYF.

The V gene is TRBV5-1, the J gene TRBJ2-7; weak D call: TRBD1 (6 bases). The CDR3 loop spans 14 amino acids. The germline V and J ends were trimmed by 3 bases and 3 bases, with 13 bases remaining between them. Germline V gene lookup returns CDR1 SGHRS and CDR2 YFSETQ. The CDR3 region is CASSSRGNIYEQYF. The CDR3 DNA sequence: TGCGCCAGCAGCTCGAGGGGGAACATCTACGAGCAGTACTTC.

The chain employs TRBV6-1 and TRBJ2-7; TRBD2 might be the D (9 bases). This CDR3 is built from 15 residues. V lost 8 bases and J 6 bases, leaving 23 bases between the germline ends. Germline CDR1 and CDR2: MNHNS and SASEGT. In nucleotides, the CDR3 is TGTGCCAGCCGACCAGGGGGCCTAGCGGGACGCGAGCAGTACTTC. Translated: CASRPGGLAGREQYF.

A single count supports this clone. V is TRBV7-6 and J is TRBJ2-2, with TRBD2 matching over 15 bases. V trimming: 6 bases; J trimming: 0 bases; junction bases outside the gene matches: 2. The CDR3 loop spans 17 amino acids. Per germline, CDR1 SGHVS and CDR2 FNYEAQ. CDR3 in DNA: TGTGCCAGCAGTCGGACTAGCGGGAGGGCGAACACCGGGGAGCTGTTTTTT. Encoded protein: CASSRTSGRANTGELFF.

This chain links TRBV5-4 with TRBJ1-2; weak D call: TRBD1 (6 bases). V lost 2 bases to trimming and J lost 0 bases, with 11 bases between them. There are 15 residues in the CDR3. Germline V lookup: CDR1 SGHNT, CDR2 YYREEE (reference sequence). As DNA, the CDR3 is TGTGCCAGCAGCTTAAAAGACAGGCCTAACTATGGCTACACCTTC. Translating it yields CASSLKDRPNYGYTF. Filled out from reference TRBV5-4 and TRBJ1-2, the complete variable domain reads ETGVTQSPTHLIKTRGQQVTLRCSSQSGHNTVSWYQQALGQGPQFIFQYYREEENGRGNFPPRFSGLQFPNYSSELNVNALELDDSALYLCASSLKDRPNYGYTFGSGTRLTVV.

This rearrangement joins TRBV2 to TRBJ2-3; no reliable D call. This CDR3 contains 17 residues. V was trimmed by 4 bases and J by 4 bases, leaving 21 bases between them. Germline CDR1 reads SNHLY; CDR2 reads FYNNEI. The CDR3 coding sequence is TGTGCCAGCAGTGCCGACGGAGCTGTAGGAATTGCAGATACGCAGTATTTT. This encodes CASSADGAVGIADTQYF.

The chain has TRBV7-2 and TRBJ1-5; D call uncertain. CDR1 SGHTA and CDR2 FQGNSA come from the germline V gene. CDR3 length: 14 residues. V lost 2 bases and J lost 2, with 7 bases in between. Here the CDR3 reads CASSLNTGNQPQHF. CDR3 DNA sequence: TGTGCCAGCAGCTTAAATACGGGCAATCAGCCCCAGCATTTT. Full variable domain (rest looked up from reference TRBV7-2 and TRBJ1-5): GAGVSQSPSNKVTEKGKDVELRCDPISGHTALYWYRQSLGQGLEFLIYFQGNSAPDKSGLPSDRFSAERTGGSVSTLTIQRTQQEDSAVYLCASSLNTGNQPQHFGDGTRLSIL.

CDR3 bases: TGTGCCAGCAGCATCCATGGGGACAATGAGCAGTTCTTC. This encodes CASSIHGDNEQFF. J is TRBJ2-1 and V is TRBV7-9; D remains unclear. This CDR3 has 13 residues. The ends were cut back, 5 bases at V and 5 bases at J, with 10 bases in the middle. The V gene's germline CDR1 is SEHNR and CDR2 FQNEAQ (reference sequence).

This sequence joins TRBV5-6 and TRBJ2-5, with D perhaps matching TRBD2 (5 bases). V was shortened by 8 bases and J by 5 bases, with 19 bases between the two germline ends. CDR3 length equals 14 residues. Germline V gene data show CDR1 as SGHDT and CDR2 as YYEEEE. CDR3 in DNA: TGTGCCAGTGAACACATCTCACGAGGGGAGACCCAGTACTTC. Translation: CASEHISRGETQYF.

V and J are TRBV5-8 and TRBJ2-3, with 8 bases matching TRBD1. Per germline, CDR1 SGHTS and CDR2 YDEGEE. Trimming took 0 bases from V and 3 from J; bases not matched to a gene: 12. This CDR3 spans 18 amino acids. The DNA of the CDR3 is TGTGCCAGCAGCTTGGGGGCGAGGTGGACAGGGTGGACAGATACGCAGTATTTT. The encoded protein is CASSLGARWTGWTDTQYF.

This clone appeared a single time. The chain combines TRBV5-8 with TRBJ1-1; D unresolved. CDR1 is SGHTS and CDR2 is YDEGEE in the germline V gene. This CDR3 comprises 13 residues. V shed 2 bases and J shed 3 bases, with 8 bases lying between them. For the CDR3, the DNA is TGTGCCAGCAGCTTCTCGGGGTACACTGAAGCTTTCTTT. This translates into CASSFSGYTEAFF. The variable domain in full, completed from reference TRBV5-8 and TRBJ1-1, reads EAGVTQSPTHLIKTRGQQATLRCSPISGHTSVYWYQQALGLGLQFLLWYDEGEERNRGNFPPRFSGRQFPNYSSELNVNALELEDSALYLCASSFSGYTEAFFGQGTRLTVV.

The rearrangement links TRBV29-1 to TRBJ1-4, with 7 bases matching TRBD1. The junction had 3 bases not matched to a gene; V was cut back by 6 bases and J by 8 bases. Looked up from germline, CDR1 is SQVTM and CDR2 is ANQGSEA. The CDR3 extends over 11 amino acids. The CDR3 loop is CSVRGEEKLFF. The CDR3 DNA reads as TGCAGCGTCAGGGGGGAGGAAAAACTGTTTTTT.

The rearrangement links TRBV6-6 to TRBJ2-7; D call uncertain. This CDR3 contains 13 residues. With 6 bases removed from V and 4 bases from J, the gap between germline ends came to 13 bases. CDR1 and CDR2 from the germline V gene are MNHNY and SVGAGI (reference sequence). Written as DNA, the CDR3 is TGTGCCAGCAGCCCCCAGGACGGGTACGAGCAGTACTTC. It is translated as CASSPQDGYEQYF.

This clone was observed once. The chain carries TRBV27 and TRBJ1-3, with unresolved D. The germline V and J ends were trimmed by 7 bases and 0 bases, with 7 bases remaining between them. CDR1 and CDR2 from the germline V gene are MNHEY and SMNVEV (reference sequence). The CDR3 extends over 13 amino acids. CDR3 amino acids: CASTGNSGNTIYF. As DNA, the CDR3 is TGTGCCAGCACTGGCAACTCTGGAAACACCATATATTTT.

The rearrangement joins TRBV7-3 to TRBJ1-1; perhaps TRBD1 as D (5 bases). Germline loops: CDR1 SGHTA, CDR2 FQGTGA. This CDR3 region has 14 residues. Trimming took off 5 bases at V and 0 bases at J, with 10 bases between the two ends. CDR3 residues: CASSPGRLNTEAFF. The CDR3 DNA reads as TGTGCCAGCAGCCCGGGACGGTTGAACACTGAAGCTTTCTTT.

The V and J genes are TRBV27 and TRBJ2-5, with TRBD2 matching 7 bases. CDR3 length equals 14 residues. V was pared by 5 bases and J by 4 bases, with 7 bases of the junction left unmatched. Germline CDR1 reads MNHEY; CDR2 reads SMNVEV (reference sequence). The DNA of the CDR3 is TGTGCCAGCAGTCCGACTAGCTTGCGAGAGACCCAGTACTTC. Translating it yields CASSPTSLRETQYF.

The J gene is TRBJ1-2, the V gene TRBV29-1; 7 positions agree with TRBD1. CDR3 length: 13 residues. Trimming took 3 bases from V and 0 from J; bases not matched to a gene: 1. The germline CDR1 and CDR2 sequences are SQVTM and ANQGSEA. CDR3 bases: TGCAGCGTTGAGACAGGGTCTAACTATGGCTACACCTTC. Its translation is CSVETGSNYGYTF. Together with reference TRBV29-1 and TRBJ1-2, the CDR3 gives the full variable domain: SAVISQKPSRDICQRGTSLTIQCQVDSQVTMMFWYRQQPGQSLTLIATANQGSEATYESGFVIDKFPISRPNLTFSTLTVSNMSPEDSSIYLCSVETGSNYGYTFGSGTRLTVV.

V is TRBV5-6 and J is TRBJ1-1, with D maybe TRBD1 (5 bases). There are 17 residues in the CDR3. V dropped 4 bases and J dropped 4 bases, with 23 bases sitting between them. Germline V gene sequence: CDR1 SGHDT, CDR2 YYEEEE. The chain's CDR3 is CASSDFGDRQGGTEAFF. The CDR3 DNA is TGTGCCAGCAGCGACTTTGGGGATCGGCAGGGTGGCACTGAAGCTTTCTTT.

CDR3 in DNA: TGTGCCAGCTCACCAAGTAGGGACTTCACAGATACGCAGTATTTT. It translates to CASSPSRDFTDTQYF. The chain joins TRBV18 to TRBJ2-3, with D possibly TRBD2 on 6 matching bases. This CDR3 spans 15 amino acids. The ends were cut back, 2 bases at V and 2 bases at J, with 11 bases in the middle. Germline CDR1 is KGHSH and CDR2 is LQKENI.

CDR3 in DNA: TGCGCCAGCAGCTTGGTAACGACAGGGGCCAACTCCTACGAGCAGTACTTC. As protein: CASSLVTTGANSYEQYF. The rearrangement joins TRBV5-1 to TRBJ2-7, with 8 bases aligning to TRBD1. The CDR3 length is 17 residues. V dropped 0 bases and J dropped 0; count of bases not matched to a gene: 8. Looked up from germline, CDR1 is SGHRS and CDR2 is YFSETQ. The whole variable domain, filled in from reference TRBV5-1 and TRBJ2-7, reads KAGVTQTPRYLIKTRGQQVTLSCSPISGHRSVSWYQQTPGQGLQFLFEYFSETQRNKGNFPGRFSGRQFSNSRSEMNVSTLELGDSALYLCASSLVTTGANSYEQYFGPGTRLTVT.

The rearrangement uses TRBV6-6 and TRBJ1-2; a possible D gene is TRBD1 (5 bases). Germline V CDR1 and CDR2: MNHNY, SVGAGI (reference sequence). Deletions cut 0 bases from V and 3 bases from J, with 8 bases between. The CDR3 loop spans 14 amino acids. The CDR3 DNA sequence: TGTGCCAGCAGTTACTCGAGGGACGACTATGGCTACACCTTC. Its translation: CASSYSRDDYGYTF.

V is TRBV5-1 and J is TRBJ2-3; D not certain. Trimming pared 6 bases from V and 6 bases from J, leaving 20 bases between. Germline V gene data show CDR1 as SGHRS and CDR2 as YFSETQ. This CDR3 spans 15 amino acids. The CDR3 DNA reads as TGCGCCAGCAAACCCACTAATGGCCTGGTGGATACGCAGTATTTT. The encoded protein is CASKPTNGLVDTQYF.

The chain is built from TRBV28 and TRBJ2-2, with D perhaps being TRBD1 or TRBD2 (5 bases each). Germline CDR1 reads MDHEN; CDR2 reads SYDVKM. This CDR3 is 14 amino acids long. V was clipped by 5 bases and J by 4 bases, with 11 bases between them. The CDR3 is CASSREGFTGELFF. The DNA for the CDR3 is TGTGCCAGCAGTCGAGAGGGGTTCACCGGGGAGCTGTTTTTT.

CDR3 sequence reads: CASSPPGPGQVGYTF. CDR3 in DNA: TGTGCCAGCTCACCCCCGGGACCGGGACAGGTTGGCTACACCTTC. V is TRBV18 and J is TRBJ1-2; 8 nucleotides align to TRBD1. Germline V gene data show CDR1 as KGHSH and CDR2 as LQKENI. The CDR3 runs to 15 residues. With 3 bases clipped from V and 7 bases from J, the junction kept 10 bases outside the gene matches.

The genes are TRBV6-4 and TRBJ2-6; D possibly uses TRBD1 or TRBD2 (7 bases each). Germline V gives CDR1 MRHNA, CDR2 SNTAGT. This CDR3 has 16 amino acids. Trimming shortened V by 6 bases and J by 2 bases, and 14 bases separated the two germline ends. The chain's CDR3 is CASSHQGGAGANVLTF. The CDR3, as DNA: TGTGCCAGCAGCCACCAGGGGGGGGCTGGGGCCAACGTCCTGACTTTC.